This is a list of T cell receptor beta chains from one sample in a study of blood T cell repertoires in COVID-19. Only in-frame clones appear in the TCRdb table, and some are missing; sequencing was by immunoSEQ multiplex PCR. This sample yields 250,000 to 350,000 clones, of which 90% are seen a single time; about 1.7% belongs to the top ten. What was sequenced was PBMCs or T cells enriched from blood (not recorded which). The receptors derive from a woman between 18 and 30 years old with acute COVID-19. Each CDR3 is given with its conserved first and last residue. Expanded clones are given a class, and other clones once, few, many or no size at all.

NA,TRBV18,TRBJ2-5,CASSQLSGQETQYF
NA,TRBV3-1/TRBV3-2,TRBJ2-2,CASSRILGAGELFF
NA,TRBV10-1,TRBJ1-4,CASSFDREDEKLFF
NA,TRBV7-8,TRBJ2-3,CASMIGRVSTDTQYF
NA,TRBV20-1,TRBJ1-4,CSASMPQGYGREKLFF
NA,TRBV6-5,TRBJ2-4,CASSYSPLAGGNIQYF
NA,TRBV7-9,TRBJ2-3,CASSLGSGTSGRGTQYF
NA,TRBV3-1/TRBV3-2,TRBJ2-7,CASSLRTGRHEQYF
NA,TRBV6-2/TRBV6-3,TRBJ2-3,CASSYHHGSTDTQYF
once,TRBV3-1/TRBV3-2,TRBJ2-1,CASSQGAGGPFDEQFF
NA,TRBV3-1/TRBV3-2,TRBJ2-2,CASSQVVLGKTGGNTGELFF
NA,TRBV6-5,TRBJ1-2,CATNSGVNYGYTF
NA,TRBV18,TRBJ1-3,CASSPQDSSGNTIYF